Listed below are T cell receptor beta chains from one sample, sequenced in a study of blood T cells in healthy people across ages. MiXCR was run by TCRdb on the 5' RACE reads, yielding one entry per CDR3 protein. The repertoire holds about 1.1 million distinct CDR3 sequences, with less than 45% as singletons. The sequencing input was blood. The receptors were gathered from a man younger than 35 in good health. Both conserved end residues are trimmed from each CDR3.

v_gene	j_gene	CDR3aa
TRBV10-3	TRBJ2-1	AISESKGKKEQF
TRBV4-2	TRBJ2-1	ASSQELTGANEQF
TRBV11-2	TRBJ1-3	ASSPRNGNTIY
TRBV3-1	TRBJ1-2	ASSQMSGSTDGYT
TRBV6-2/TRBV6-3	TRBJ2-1	ASSPAVLSYNEQF
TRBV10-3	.	AIKPSGGSETQY
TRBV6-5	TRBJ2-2	ASKGQNLAGELF
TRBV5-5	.	ASSLNVEGGEQY
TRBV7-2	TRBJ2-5	ASSLSGGNYQETQY
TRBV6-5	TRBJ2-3	ASSYSLITSGTDTQY
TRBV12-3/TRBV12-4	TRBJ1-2	ASSPGTADGYT
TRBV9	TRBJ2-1	ASSVELASGEQF
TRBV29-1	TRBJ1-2	SVDHVAGGYGYT
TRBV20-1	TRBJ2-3	SKQVTDTQY
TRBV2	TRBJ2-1	ASSEALQGGAYNEQF
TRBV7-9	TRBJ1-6	ASSLDDTSSYNSPLH
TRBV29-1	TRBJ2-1	SVRGDEQF
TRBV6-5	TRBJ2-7	ASSYRDRGNYEQY
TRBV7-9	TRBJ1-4	ASSLGNGVSNEKLF
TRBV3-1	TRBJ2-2	ASSQAGFKQLSGELF
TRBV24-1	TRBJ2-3	ATRDYTDTQY
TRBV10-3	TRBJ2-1	AISVRSGVMNEQF
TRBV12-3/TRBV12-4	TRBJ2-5	ASSFLGVPETQY
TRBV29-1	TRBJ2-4	SAREGTGDPQNIQY
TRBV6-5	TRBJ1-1	ASRGAGGFTEAF
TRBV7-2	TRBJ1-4	ASSLSGQGGEKLF
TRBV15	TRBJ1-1	ATSFGSEAF
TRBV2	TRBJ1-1	ASSEEEGMNTEAF
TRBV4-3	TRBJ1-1	ASSHLTQGNTEAF
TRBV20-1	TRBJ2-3	SARDPASGHPTDTQY
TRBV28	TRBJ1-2	ASSSPGTGTYT
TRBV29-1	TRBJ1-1	SAAGALGNTEAF
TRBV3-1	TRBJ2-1	ASSQDLGGYEQF
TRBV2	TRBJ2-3	ASSANRGSTDTQY
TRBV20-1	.	SAREGQGANEQY
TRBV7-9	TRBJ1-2	ASSSGPGQLANYGYT
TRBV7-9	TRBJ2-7	ASSLLRPGQDIYEQY
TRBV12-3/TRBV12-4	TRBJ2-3	ASSFRITDTQY
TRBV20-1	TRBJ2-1	SAHIRQGHLYNEQF
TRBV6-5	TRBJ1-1	ASSHSGREAF
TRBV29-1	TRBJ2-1	CGQGNEQF
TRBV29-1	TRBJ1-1	SVERHPNTEAF
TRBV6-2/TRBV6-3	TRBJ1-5	ASSYLQAVYNQPQH
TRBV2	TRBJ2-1	ASRHRAPPYNEQF
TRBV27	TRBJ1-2	ASSSRDALRSYGYT
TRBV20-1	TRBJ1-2	SARGDGYYGYT
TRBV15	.	ATSRDNSYNEQY
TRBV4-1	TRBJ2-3	ASSLGPENADTQY
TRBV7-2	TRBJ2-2	ASSYRTGTVGELF
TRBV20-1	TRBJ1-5	SATGVRNQPQH
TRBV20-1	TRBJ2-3	SAERDSTDTQY
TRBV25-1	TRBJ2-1	ASSGLAGGSNEQF
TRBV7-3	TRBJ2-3	ASSLRGPSTDAQY